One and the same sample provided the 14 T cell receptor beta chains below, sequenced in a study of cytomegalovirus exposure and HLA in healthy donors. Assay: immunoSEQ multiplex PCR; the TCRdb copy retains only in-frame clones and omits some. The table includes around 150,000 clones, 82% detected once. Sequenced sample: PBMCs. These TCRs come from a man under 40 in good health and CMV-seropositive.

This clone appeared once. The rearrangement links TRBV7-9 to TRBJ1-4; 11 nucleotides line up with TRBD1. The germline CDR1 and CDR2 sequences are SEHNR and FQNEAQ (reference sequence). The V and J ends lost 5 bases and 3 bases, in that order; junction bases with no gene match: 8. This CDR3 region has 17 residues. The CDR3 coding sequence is TGTGCCAGCAGCCCGGGACAGGGGGTCGGGTCTAATGAAAAACTGTTTTTT. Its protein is CASSPGQGVGSNEKLFF.

The CDR3 DNA reads as TGTGCCTGGAGTGTAACTTACAATGAGCAGTTCTTC. The encoded protein is CAWSVTYNEQFF. The V gene is TRBV30, the J gene TRBJ2-1; D uncertain. Germline V lookup: CDR1 GTSNPN, CDR2 SVGIG (reference sequence). This CDR3 is 12 amino acids long. V was cut by 0 bases and J by 4 bases, with 4 bases left in between.

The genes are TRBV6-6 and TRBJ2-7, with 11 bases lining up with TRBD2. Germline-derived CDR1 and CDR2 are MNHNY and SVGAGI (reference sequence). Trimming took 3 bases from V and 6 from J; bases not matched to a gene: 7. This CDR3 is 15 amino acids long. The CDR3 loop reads CASSYSGGAMFEQYF. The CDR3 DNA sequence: TGTGCCAGCAGTTATAGCGGGGGGGCCATGTTCGAGCAGTACTTC.

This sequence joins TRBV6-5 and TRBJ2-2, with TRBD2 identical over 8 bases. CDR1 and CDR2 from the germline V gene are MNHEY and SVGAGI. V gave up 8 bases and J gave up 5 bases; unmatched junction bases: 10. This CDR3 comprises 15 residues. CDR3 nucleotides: TGTGCCAGCCGACCCCTCGGGAGGGAGACCGGGGAGCTGTTTTTT. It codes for CASRPLGRETGELFF.

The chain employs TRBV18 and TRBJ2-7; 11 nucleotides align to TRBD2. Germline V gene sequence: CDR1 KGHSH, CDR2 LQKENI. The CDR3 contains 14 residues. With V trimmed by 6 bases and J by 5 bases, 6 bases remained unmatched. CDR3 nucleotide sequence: TGTGCCAGCTCCGAGACTAGCGGGGCCAACGAGCAGTACTTC. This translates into CASSETSGANEQYF.

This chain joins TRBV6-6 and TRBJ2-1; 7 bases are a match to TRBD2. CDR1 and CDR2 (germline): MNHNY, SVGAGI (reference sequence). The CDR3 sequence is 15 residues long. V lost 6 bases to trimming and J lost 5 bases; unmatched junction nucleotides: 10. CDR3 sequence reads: CASSHLGLPNNEQFF. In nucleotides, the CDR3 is TGTGCCAGCAGCCACCTGGGACTACCCAACAATGAGCAGTTCTTC.

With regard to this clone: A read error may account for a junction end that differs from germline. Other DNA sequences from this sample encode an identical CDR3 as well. The CDR3 nucleotides are TGTGCTAGCAGTGAATCCACAGGGACCAATCAGCCCCAGCATTTT. The encoded protein is CASSESTGTNQPQHF. The J gene is TRBJ1-5, the V gene TRBV2; D possibly corresponds to TRBD1 (6 bases). This CDR3 region has 15 residues. Germline CDR1 reads SNHLY; CDR2 reads FYNNEI.

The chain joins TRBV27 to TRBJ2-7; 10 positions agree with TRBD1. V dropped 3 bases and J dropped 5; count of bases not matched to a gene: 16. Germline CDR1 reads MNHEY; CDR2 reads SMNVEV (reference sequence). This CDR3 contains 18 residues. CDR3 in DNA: TGTGCCAGCAGTTTTGAGACAGGGGGCCATCTGGGGAGGAACGAGCAGTACTTC. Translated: CASSFETGGHLGRNEQYF.

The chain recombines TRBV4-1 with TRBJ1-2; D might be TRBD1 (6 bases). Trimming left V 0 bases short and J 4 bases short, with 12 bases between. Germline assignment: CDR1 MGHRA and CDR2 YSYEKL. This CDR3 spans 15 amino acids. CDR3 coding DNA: TGCGCCAGCAGCCAAGAGCCAGGGGATATCTATGGCTACACCTTC. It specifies CASSQEPGDIYGYTF.

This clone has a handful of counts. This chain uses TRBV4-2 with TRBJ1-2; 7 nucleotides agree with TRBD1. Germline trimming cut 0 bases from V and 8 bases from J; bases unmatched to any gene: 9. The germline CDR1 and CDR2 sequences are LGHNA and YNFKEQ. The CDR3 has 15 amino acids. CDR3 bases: TGTGCCAGCAGCCAAGATTGGGTGACAGGGAAAGGCTACACCTTC. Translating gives CASSQDWVTGKGYTF.

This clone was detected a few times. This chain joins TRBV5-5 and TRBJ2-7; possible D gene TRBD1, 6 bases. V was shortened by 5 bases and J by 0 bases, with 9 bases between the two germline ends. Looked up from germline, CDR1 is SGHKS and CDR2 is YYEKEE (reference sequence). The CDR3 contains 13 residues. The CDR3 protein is CASSRQVSYEQYF. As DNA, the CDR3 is TGTGCCAGCAGTCGACAGGTCTCCTACGAGCAGTACTTC.

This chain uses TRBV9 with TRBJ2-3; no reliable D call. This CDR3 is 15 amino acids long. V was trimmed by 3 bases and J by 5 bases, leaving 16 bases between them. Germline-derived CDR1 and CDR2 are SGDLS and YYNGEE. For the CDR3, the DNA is TGTGCCAGCAGCGCTGTCCTAAGCATCAAAGATACGCAGTATTTT. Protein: CASSAVLSIKDTQYF.

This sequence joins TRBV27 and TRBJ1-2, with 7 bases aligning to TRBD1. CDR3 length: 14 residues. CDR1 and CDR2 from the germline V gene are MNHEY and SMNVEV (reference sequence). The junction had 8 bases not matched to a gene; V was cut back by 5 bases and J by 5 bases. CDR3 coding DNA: TGTGCCAGCAGTCCCTCCGGGACAGTTTATGGCTACACCTTC. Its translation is CASSPSGTVYGYTF.

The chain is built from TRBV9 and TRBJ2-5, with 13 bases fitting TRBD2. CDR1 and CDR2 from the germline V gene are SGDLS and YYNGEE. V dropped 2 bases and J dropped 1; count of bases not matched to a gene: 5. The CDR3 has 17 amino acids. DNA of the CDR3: TGTGCCAGCAGCGTCGGACTAGCGGGGGCGTCCCAAGAGACCCAGTACTTC. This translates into CASSVGLAGASQETQYF.